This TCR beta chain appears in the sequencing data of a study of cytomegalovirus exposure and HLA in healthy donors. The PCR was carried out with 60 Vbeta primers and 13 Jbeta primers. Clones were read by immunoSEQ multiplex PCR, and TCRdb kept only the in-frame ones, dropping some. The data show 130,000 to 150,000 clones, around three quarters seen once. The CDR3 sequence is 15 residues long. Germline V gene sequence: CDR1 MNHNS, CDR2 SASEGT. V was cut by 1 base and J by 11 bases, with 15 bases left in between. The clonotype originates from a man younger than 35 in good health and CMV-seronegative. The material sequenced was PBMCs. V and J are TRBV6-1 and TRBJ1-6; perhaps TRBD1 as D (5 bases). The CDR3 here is CASSEGPGYGTPLHF. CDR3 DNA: TGTGCCAGCAGTGAAGGCCCAGGGTATGGGACACCCCTCCACTTT.